This TCR beta chain comes out of a study of cytomegalovirus exposure and HLA in healthy donors. Study-level findings and limits: Presence/absence analyses took donor sequencing depth as roughly uniform. The study put 150 or so TCR beta chains on its list as cytomegalovirus-associated. Cytomegalovirus status was reportedly diagnosed by the classifier with high sensitivity and specificity.

No CMV serostatus was recorded for this donor. Primers included in the PCR were 60 Vbeta and 13 Jbeta primers. Profiling relied on immunoSEQ multiplex PCR, and the TCRdb table lists in-frame clones only, not all of them. The sample includes about 140,000 clones, 73% of them seen just once. The CDR3 contains 10 residues. Per germline, CDR1 SQVTM and CDR2 ANQGSEA. Turning to this clone: The target antigen is unknown. The junction shows a germline mismatch at one end, possibly a read error. Other DNA variants within this sample encode the same CDR3.

V gene TRBV29-1 combines with J gene TRBJ2-1, with TRBD2 as a possible D gene (5 bases). The sequence derives from a human donor in good health. The sample taken for sequencing was PBMCs. The CDR3, as DNA: TGCAGTGTTGGTGGAGGAGAGCAGTTCTTC. Encoded protein: CSVGGGEQFF.